Described below is a single T cell receptor (beta chain) sequence and its context. Its specificity is not known. The sample belongs to a study of a mutant IDH1 vaccine in newly diagnosed glioma. Whole-study context: Vaccine administration was initiated 4-6 weeks following radiotherapy alone, or with temozolomide cycles. Treated patients had a mean age of 40.4 years and a roughly 62% male, approximately 38% female split. Before enrollment, patients got radiotherapy alone, temozolomide alone, or mostly the combination.

Measured with immunoSEQ multiplex PCR; TCRdb has only the in-frame clones, and not every one. The table shows around 25,000 clones, with around four fifths occurring only once. Time point noted: week 5, during vaccination. Every single dose of the vaccine, 300 ug of mutant IDH1 20-mer peptide, came with topical imiquimod. CDR3 size: 15 residues. Germline V gene data show CDR1 as SEHNR and CDR2 as FQNEAQ (reference sequence). V was trimmed by 5 bases and J by 2 bases, leaving 12 bases between them. Findings of the study overall: Shifts in the top peripheral T cell clonotypes seemed unrelated to pseudoprogression.

The chain employs TRBV7-9 and TRBJ1-4; D is unclear. This clonotype was sampled from a man aged 35-49 years with glioma. Some clones in this sample may be carry-over from other donors' samples. The sample here was PBMCs, taken from a glioma patient whose treatment included an IDH1 peptide vaccine. The chain's CDR3 is CASSLPTVTNEKLFF. CDR3 DNA: TGTGCCAGCAGCCTCCCGACGGTTACTAATGAAAAACTGTTTTTT.